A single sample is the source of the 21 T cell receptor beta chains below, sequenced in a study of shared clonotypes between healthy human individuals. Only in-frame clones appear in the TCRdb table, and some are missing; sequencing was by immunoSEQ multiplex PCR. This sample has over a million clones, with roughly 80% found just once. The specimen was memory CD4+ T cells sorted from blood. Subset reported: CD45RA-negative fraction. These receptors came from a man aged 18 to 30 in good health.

The DNA for the CDR3 is TGTGCCAGCAGCTTATATGGCGGCGGGGTCTCCTACAATGAGCAGTTCTTC. This codes for CASSLYGGGVSYNEQFF. The V gene is TRBV7-9, the J gene TRBJ2-1; a weak D match, TRBD2 (6 bases). V dropped 2 bases and J dropped 0 bases, with 14 bases sitting between them. This CDR3 is 17 amino acids long. Germline V gene data show CDR1 as SEHNR and CDR2 as FQNEAQ (reference sequence).

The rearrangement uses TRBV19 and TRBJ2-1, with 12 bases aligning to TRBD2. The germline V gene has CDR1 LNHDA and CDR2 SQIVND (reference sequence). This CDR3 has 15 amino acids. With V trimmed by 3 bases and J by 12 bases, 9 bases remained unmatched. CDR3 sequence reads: CASSMTSGRSGRQFF. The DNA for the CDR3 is TGTGCCAGTAGTATGACTAGCGGGAGATCGGGGAGGCAGTTCTTC.

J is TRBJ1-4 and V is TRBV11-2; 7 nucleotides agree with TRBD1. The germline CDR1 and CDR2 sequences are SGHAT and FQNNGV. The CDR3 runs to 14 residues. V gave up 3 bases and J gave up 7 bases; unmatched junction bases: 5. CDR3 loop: CASSLAGGLEKLFF. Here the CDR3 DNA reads TGTGCCAGCAGCTTGGCAGGGGGTCTTGAAAAACTGTTTTTT.

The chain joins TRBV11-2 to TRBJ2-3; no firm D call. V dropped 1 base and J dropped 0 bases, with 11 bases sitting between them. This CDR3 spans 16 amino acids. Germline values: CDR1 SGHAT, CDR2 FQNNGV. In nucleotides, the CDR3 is TGTGCCAGCAGCTTAGTCTGGACCCAAAGCACAGATACGCAGTATTTT. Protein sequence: CASSLVWTQSTDTQYF.

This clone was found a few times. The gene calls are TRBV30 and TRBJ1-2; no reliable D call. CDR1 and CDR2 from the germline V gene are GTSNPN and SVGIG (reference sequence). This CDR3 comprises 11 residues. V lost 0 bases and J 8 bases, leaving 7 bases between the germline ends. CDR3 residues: CAWSVQRGYTF. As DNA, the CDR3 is TGTGCCTGGAGTGTACAACGGGGCTACACCTTC.

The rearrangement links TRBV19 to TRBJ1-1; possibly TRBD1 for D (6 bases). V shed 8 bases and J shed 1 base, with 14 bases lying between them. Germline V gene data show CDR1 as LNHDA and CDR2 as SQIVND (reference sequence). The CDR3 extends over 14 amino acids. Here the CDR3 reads CASSRTDWNTEAFF. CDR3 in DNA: TGTGCCAGTTCCCGGACAGACTGGAACACTGAAGCTTTCTTT.

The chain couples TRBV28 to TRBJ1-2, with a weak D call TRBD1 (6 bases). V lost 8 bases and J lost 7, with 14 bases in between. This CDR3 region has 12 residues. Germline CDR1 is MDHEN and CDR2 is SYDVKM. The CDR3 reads CASGYREIGYTF. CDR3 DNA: TGTGCCAGCGGTTACAGGGAGATTGGCTACACCTTC.

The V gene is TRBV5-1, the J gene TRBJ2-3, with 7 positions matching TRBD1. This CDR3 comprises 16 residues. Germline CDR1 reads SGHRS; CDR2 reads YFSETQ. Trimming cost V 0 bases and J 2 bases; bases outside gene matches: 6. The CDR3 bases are TGCGCCAGCAGCTTGGGGGGGACAGAGTTCACAGATACGCAGTATTTT. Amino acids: CASSLGGTEFTDTQYF.

The CDR3 protein is CASGASVTGETQYF. The CDR3 DNA is TGTGCCAGTGGGGCGAGCGTCACGGGGGAGACCCAGTACTTC. The rearrangement uses TRBV18 and TRBJ2-5; the D call may be TRBD1 or TRBD2 (5 bases each). Trimming left V 9 bases short and J 5 bases short, with 19 bases between. The CDR3 loop spans 14 amino acids. The germline V gene encodes CDR1 KGHSH and CDR2 LQKENI.

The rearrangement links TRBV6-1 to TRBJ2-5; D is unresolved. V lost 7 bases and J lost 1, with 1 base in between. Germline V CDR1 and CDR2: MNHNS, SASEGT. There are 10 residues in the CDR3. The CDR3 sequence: CASTQETQYF. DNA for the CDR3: TGTGCCAGCACCCAAGAGACCCAGTACTTC.

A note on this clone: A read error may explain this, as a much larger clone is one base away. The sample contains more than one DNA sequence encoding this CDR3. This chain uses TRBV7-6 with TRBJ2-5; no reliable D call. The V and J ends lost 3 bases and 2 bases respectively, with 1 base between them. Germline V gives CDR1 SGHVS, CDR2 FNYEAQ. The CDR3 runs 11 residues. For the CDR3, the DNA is TGTGCCAGCAGCTTGCAAGAGACCCAGTACTTC. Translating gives CASSLQETQYF.

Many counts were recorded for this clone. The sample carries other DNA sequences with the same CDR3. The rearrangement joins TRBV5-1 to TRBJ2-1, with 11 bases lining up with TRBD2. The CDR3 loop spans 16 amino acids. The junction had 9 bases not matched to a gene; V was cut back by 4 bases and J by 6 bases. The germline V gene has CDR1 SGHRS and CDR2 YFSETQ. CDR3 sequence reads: CASSAISGRAGNEQFF. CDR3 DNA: TGCGCCAGCAGCGCAATTAGCGGGAGGGCCGGCAATGAGCAGTTCTTC.

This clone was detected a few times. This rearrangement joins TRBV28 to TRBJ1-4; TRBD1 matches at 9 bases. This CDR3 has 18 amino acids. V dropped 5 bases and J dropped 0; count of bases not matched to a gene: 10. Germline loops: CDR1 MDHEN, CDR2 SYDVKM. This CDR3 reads CASSLPGTGTTTNEKLFF. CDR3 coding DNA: TGTGCCAGCAGTCTACCCGGGACAGGGACAACAACTAATGAAAAACTGTTTTTT.

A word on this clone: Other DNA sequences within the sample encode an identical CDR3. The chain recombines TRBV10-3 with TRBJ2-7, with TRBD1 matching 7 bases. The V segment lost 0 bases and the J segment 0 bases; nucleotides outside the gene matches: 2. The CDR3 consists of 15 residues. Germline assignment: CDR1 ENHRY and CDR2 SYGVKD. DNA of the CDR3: TGTGCCATCAGTGAGTCGCCAGGGGGCTCCTACGAGCAGTACTTC. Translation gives CAISESPGGSYEQYF.

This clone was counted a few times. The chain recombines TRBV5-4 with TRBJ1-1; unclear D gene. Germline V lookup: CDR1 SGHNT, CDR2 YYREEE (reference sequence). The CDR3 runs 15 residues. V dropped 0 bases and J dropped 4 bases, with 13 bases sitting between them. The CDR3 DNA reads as TGTGCCAGCAGCTTGGTTGTCGGGCACAGCACTGAAGCTTTCTTT. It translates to CASSLVVGHSTEAFF.

The CDR3 bases are TGTGCCAGCAGCCCGCCGGCTTCCTACGAGCAGTACTTC. Its translation is CASSPPASYEQYF. The chain links TRBV7-9 to TRBJ2-7; D unclear. The CDR3 has 13 residues. Trimming shortened V by 5 bases and J by 1 base, and 9 bases separated the two germline ends. CDR1 and CDR2 (germline): SEHNR, FQNEAQ (reference sequence).

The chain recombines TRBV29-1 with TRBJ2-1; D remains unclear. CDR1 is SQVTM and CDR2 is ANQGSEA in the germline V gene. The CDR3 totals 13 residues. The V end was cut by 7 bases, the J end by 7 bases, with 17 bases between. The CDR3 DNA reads TGCAGCGGGACGAGAGGCGATTTTAATGAGCAGTTCTTC. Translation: CSGTRGDFNEQFF.

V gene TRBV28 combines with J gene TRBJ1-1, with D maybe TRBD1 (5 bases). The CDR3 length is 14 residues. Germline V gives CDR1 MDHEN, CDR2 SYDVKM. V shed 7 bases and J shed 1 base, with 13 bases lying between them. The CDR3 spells CASTASGRNTEAFF. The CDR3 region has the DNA TGTGCCAGCACCGCATCAGGGAGGAACACTGAAGCTTTCTTT.

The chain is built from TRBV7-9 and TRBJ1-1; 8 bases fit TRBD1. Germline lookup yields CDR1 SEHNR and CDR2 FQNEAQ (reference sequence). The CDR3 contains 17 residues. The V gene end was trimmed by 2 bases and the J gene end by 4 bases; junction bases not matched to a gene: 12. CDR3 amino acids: CASSLPPYGQGSTEAFF. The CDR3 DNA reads TGTGCCAGCAGCTTACCCCCTTATGGACAGGGAAGCACTGAAGCTTTCTTT.

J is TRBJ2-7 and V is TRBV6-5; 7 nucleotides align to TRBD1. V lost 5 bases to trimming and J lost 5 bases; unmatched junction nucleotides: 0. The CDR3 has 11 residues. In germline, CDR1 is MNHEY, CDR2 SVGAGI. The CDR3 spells CASSQGDEQYF. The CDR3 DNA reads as TGTGCCAGCAGTCAGGGGGACGAGCAGTACTTC.

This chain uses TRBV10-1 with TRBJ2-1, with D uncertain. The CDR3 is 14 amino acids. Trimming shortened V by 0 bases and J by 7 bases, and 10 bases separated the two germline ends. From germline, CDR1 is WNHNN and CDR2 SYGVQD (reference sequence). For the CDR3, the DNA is TGCGCCAGCAGTGAGTCGCCCTTTCGAAATGAGCAGTTCTTC. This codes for CASSESPFRNEQFF.